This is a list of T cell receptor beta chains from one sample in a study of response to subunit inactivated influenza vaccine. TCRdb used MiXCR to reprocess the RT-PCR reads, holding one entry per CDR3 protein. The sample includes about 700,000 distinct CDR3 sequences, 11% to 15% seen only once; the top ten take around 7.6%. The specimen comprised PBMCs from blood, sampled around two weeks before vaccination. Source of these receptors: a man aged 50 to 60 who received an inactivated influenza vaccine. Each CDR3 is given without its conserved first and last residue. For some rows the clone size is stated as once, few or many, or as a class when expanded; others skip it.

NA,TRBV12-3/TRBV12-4,ASSDLVTGELF
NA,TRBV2,ASKRDRGHEQY
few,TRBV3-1,ASSQALAGHTDTQY
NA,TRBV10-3,AISGGGGVLEQY
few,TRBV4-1,ASRRTGRNEQF
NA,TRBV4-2,ASSQDVFYNEQF
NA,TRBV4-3,ASSETVNQPQH
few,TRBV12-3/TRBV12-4,ASSQGPWEQY
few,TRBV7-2,ASSPGASGGVDEQY
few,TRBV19,ASTSTGFAGYT
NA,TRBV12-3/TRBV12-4,ASSKTDSNQPQH
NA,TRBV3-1,ASGGRNQPQH
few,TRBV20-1,SASVDSNQPQH
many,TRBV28,ARDRGWSTGELF
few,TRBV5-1,ASSLVGTGNSPLH
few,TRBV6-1,ASSSGRGTDTQY
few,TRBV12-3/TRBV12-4,ASSLADETQY
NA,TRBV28,ASSFYGFTGGQTGELF
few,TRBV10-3,AISDPGRGNYNEQF
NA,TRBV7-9,ASRPTSGGAFEQF
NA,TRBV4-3,ASTSLVGGTYNEQF
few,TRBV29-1,RASPTSGGPQETQY
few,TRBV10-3,AIRQRQGSDTQY
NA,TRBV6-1,ASTRDRGLNTQY
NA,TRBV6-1,ASSDGTWETQY
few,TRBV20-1,SAFASGTYEQY
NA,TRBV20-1,SAWTGVPYGYT
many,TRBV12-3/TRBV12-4,ASTATGARAF
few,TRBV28,ASSHRQGGGNNQPQH
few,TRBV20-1,SAVDRGETQY
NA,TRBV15,ATSTAGPQETQY
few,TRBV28,ASSLGRRSSYEQY
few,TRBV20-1,SAETGKLTDTQY
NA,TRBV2,ASSEDQLAETQY
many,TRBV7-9,ASGQTSRGYT
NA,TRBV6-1,ASSEAGGGEKLF
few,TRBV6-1,ASSEWTSGSRDEETQY
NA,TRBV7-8,ASSEPRDEQHKETQY
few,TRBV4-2,ASSPDRGRVGTDTQY